Listed below are T cell receptor beta chains from one sample, sequenced in a study of T cell clonotyping in hematopoietic cell transplantation. Here immunoSEQ multiplex PCR was the method, and the copy in TCRdb shows in-frame clones only, minus some. Among some 17,000 clones listed, about 71% were seen once. Sequencing input: peripheral blood mononuclear cells. All receptors derive from a woman aged 60 to 75 in good health. Some clones in this sample may be carry-over from other donors' samples. CDR3s include the opening cysteine and the closing phenylalanine or tryptophan. Each record gives: D gene, V gene, J gene, clone size, CDR3 DNA, CDR3 protein. A D gene is named only where the DNA matches it firmly. The size of a clone is reported for some rows only, either as once, few or many, or as a class for expanded clones.

>TRBD1|TRBV19|TRBJ1-5|NA
TGTGCCAGTAGTACTCGGACAGGGGGGGCAAATCAGCCCCAGCATTTT
CASSTRTGGANQPQHF
>NA|TRBV4-3|TRBJ1-6|large
TGCGCCAGCAGCCAAGATCGGGGGTTACCCCTCCACTTT
CASSQDRGLPLHF
>TRBD1|TRBV27|TRBJ1-2|NA
TGTGCCAGCAGTTTCGGACAGGAGATGGACTATGGCTACACCTTC
CASSFGQEMDYGYTF
>NA|TRBV9|TRBJ2-1|NA
TGTGCCAGCAGCTATGCGGGACTCCTTCACAATGAGCAGTTCTTC
CASSYAGLLHNEQFF
>TRBD1|TRBV28|TRBJ1-2|NA
TGTGCCAGCATAGGGGACAGGGCGGAGGGCTACACCTTC
CASIGDRAEGYTF
>TRBD1|TRBV10-3|TRBJ2-7|medium-sized
TGTGCCATAGGACAGGGTTCTCCCCCGCCTCTCGAGCAGTACTTC
CAIGQGSPPPLEQYF
>NA|TRBV28|TRBJ1-5|NA
TGTGCCAGCAGTTGGGCAGGGAGGGGCAATCAGCCCCAGCATTTT
CASSWAGRGNQPQHF
>TRBD2|TRBV29-1|TRBJ2-7|once
TGCAGCGTTAGCGGGATCTCCGTGGTCGAGCAGTACTTC
CSVSGISVVEQYF
>NA|TRBV6-1|TRBJ1-3|NA
TGTGCCAGCAGTGACCTAGCAAGGGCTGGAAACACCATATATTTT
CASSDLARAGNTIYF
>TRBD1|TRBV27|TRBJ1-2|NA
TGTGCCAGCAGTCCAGGGGGCGCTGGCTACACCTTC
CASSPGGAGYTF
>NA|TRBV7-2|TRBJ1-2|few
TGTGCCAGCAGCTTAGCCCGGCAGGGACGGGGCTACACCTTC
CASSLARQGRGYTF
>NA|TRBV5-1|TRBJ1-3|NA
TGCGCCAGCAGCTTGAATTCGAACACCATATATTTT
CASSLNSNTIYF
>NA|TRBV30|TRBJ2-7|NA
TGTGCCTGGAGTGAAAGGGACGGAGAGCAGTACTTC
CAWSERDGEQYF
>NA|TRBV7-8|TRBJ1-2|NA
TGTGCCAGCAGCTTAGCGGGCCTTTTGGGCTACACCTTC
CASSLAGLLGYTF
>NA|TRBV19|TRBJ2-3|NA
TGTGCCAGTAGTATATCAGGCAGTGGAGATACGCAGTATTTT
CASSISGSGDTQYF
>NA|TRBV30|TRBJ1-1|NA
TGTGCCTGGAGTGTAGCAGGGAACACTGAAGCTTTCTTT
CAWSVAGNTEAFF
>NA|TRBV7-2|TRBJ1-5|few
TGTGCCAGCAGCCAACTGGTGGAGCCCCAGCATTTT
CASSQLVEPQHF
>TRBD2|TRBV27|TRBJ2-3|NA
TGTGCCAGCAGTTCCGGGTGGGGAGGGGATACGCAGTATTTT
CASSSGWGGDTQYF
>TRBD2|TRBV30|TRBJ2-5|NA
TGTGCCTGGAGCGCGGGGCTAGCGGGAGGCCAAGAGACCCAGTACTTC
CAWSAGLAGGQETQYF
>NA|TRBV18|TRBJ1-2|NA
TGTGCCAGCTCACCATCAACGGAATATGGCTACACCTTC
CASSPSTEYGYTF
>NA|TRBV4-3|TRBJ1-3|NA
TGCGCCAGCAGCCAAGAGGTTTACTCTGGAAACACCATATATTTT
CASSQEVYSGNTIYF
>NA|TRBV4-3|TRBJ2-5|NA
TGCGCCAGCAGCCAAGATATTTTTCAAACAGGCCAAGAGACCCAGTACTTC
CASSQDIFQTGQETQYF
>NA|TRBV11-3|TRBJ2-7|NA
TGTGCCAGCAGCCCCAGCAGGAGCGTGTACGAGCAGTACTTC
CASSPSRSVYEQYF
>TRBD1|TRBV30|TRBJ1-4|NA
TGTGCCTGGAGTGGGGACAGGGCTTGGGGTGAAAAACTGTTTTTT
CAWSGDRAWGEKLFF
>NA|TRBV5-6|TRBJ1-1|NA
TGTGCCAGCAGCTTGTATTCGTACACCTTGAACACTGAAGCTTTCTTT
CASSLYSYTLNTEAFF
>TRBD1|TRBV4-1|TRBJ1-5|NA
TGCGCCAGCACCTACGAAGGGGGCTCCCATCAGCCCCAGCATTTT
CASTYEGGSHQPQHF
>NA|TRBV19|TRBJ1-2|NA
TGTGCCAGTAACACCGAAGGGGCGTTCTATGGCTACACCTTC
CASNTEGAFYGYTF
>NA|TRBV19|TRBJ2-1|NA
TGTGCCAGTAGATTACGAGAGGGTGGTAATGAGCAGTTCTTC
CASRLREGGNEQFF
>TRBD1|TRBV14|TRBJ2-3|NA
TGTGCCAGCAGCCAAGGAGGGACAGGGAGTAATACGCAGTATTTT
CASSQGGTGSNTQYF
>NA|TRBV6-5|TRBJ2-2|NA
TGTGCCAGCAGTTTGGGCGTTCAGAGGTCCGGGGAGCTGTTTTTT
CASSLGVQRSGELFF
>TRBD2|TRBV28|TRBJ2-7|NA
TGTGCCAGCAGAATGGCTAGCGGGACCTCCTACGAGCAGTACTTC
CASRMASGTSYEQYF
>NA|TRBV6-5|TRBJ1-3|NA
TGTGCCAGCAGTTACGGACATCTCTCTGGAAACACCATATATTTT
CASSYGHLSGNTIYF
>TRBD1|TRBV7-2|TRBJ2-7|NA
TGTGCCAGCAGCCTCGGACAGGGCTGGGGGGAGCAGTACTTC
CASSLGQGWGEQYF
>TRBD2|TRBV4-1|TRBJ2-7|NA
TGCGCCAGCAGCCAAGTCCTAGCGGGGGGGGGACGCTACGAGCAGTACTTC
CASSQVLAGGGRYEQYF
>NA|TRBV5-1|TRBJ2-7|NA
TGCGCCAGCAGTATAGCCAGGGCACCCTACGAGCAGTACTTC
CASSIARAPYEQYF
>NA|TRBV7-6|TRBJ2-1|NA
TGTGCCAGCAGCTTAGGGACCGTGTCCCTCTACAATGAGCAGTTCTTC
CASSLGTVSLYNEQFF
>NA|TRBV28|TRBJ2-5|NA
TGTGCCAGCAGTCACCGGGCACTACTCCAAGAGACCCAGTACTTC
CASSHRALLQETQYF
>NA|TRBV6-5|TRBJ1-1|NA
TGTGCCAGCAGCCCTACCGGGCCCCGGGTCACTGAAGCTTTCTTT
CASSPTGPRVTEAFF
>TRBD2|TRBV5-4|TRBJ2-7|few
TGTGCCAGCAGCCCCGACGGGGGGTACGAGCAGTACTTC
CASSPDGGYEQYF
>TRBD1|TRBV30|TRBJ2-7|NA
TGTGCCTGGAGTTTTCGCCGGGACAGCTACGAGCAGTACTTC
CAWSFRRDSYEQYF
>TRBD2|TRBV6-6|TRBJ2-7|NA
TGTGCCAGCAGTTCCCCTCGCGGGGGAACCTACGAGCAGTACTTC
CASSSPRGGTYEQYF